This entry is about one TCR beta chain. The method was immunoSEQ multiplex PCR; TCRdb's version includes in-frame clones alone and lacks a portion of them. The table includes about 350,000 clones, around nine tenths detected once. The V gene's germline CDR1 is SEHNR and CDR2 FQNEAQ (reference sequence). CDR3 size: 11 residues. Trimming removed 8 bases at V and 4 bases at J, with 7 bases between. These data come from a study of blood T cell repertoires in COVID-19. Whole-study context: Italy, Spain and the United States were the sources of the convalescent and acute COVID-19 samples.

The sequence came from a young woman who had recovered from COVID-19. The V call is TRBV7-9, the J call TRBJ2-3, with a possible D match to TRBD2 (5 bases). The source material was peripheral blood. CDR3 region: CASWRADTQYF. DNA of the CDR3: TGTGCCAGCTGGCGGGCAGATACGCAGTATTTT.